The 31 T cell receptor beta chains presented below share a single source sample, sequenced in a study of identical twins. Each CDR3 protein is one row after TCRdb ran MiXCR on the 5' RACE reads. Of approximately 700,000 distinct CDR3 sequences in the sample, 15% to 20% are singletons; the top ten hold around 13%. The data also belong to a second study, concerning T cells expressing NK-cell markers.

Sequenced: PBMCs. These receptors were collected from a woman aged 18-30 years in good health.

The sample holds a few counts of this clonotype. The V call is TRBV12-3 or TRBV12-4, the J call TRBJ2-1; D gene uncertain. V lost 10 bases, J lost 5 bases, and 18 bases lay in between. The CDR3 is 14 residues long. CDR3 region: CATSPGMSHNEQFF. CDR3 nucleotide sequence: TGTGCCACCTCCCCGGGTATGTCTCACAATGAGCAGTTCTTC.

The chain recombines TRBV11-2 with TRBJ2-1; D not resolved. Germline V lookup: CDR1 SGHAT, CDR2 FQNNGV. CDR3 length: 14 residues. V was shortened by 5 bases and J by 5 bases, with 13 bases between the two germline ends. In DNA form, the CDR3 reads TGTGCCAGCAGCGCGGAGATCCACCACAATGAGCAGTTCTTC. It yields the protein CASSAEIHHNEQFF.

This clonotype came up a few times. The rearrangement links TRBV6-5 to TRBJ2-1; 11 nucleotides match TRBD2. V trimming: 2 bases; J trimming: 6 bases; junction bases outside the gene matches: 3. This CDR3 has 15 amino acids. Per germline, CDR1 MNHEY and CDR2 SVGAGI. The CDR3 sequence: CASSYSSGGANEQFF. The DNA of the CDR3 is TGTGCCAGCAGTTACAGTAGCGGGGGGGCCAATGAGCAGTTCTTC.

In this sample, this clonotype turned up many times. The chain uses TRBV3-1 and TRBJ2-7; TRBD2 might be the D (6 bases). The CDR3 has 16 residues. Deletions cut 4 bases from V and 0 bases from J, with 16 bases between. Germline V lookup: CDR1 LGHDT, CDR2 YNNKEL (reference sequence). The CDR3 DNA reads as TGTGCCAGCAGCCCCTTGGGAGGCGCTAGCTCCTACGAGCAGTACTTC. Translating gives CASSPLGGASSYEQYF.

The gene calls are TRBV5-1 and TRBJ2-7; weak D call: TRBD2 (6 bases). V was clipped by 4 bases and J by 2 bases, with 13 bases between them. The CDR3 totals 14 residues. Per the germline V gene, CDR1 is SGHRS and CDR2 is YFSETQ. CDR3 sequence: CASSPKGGAYEQYF. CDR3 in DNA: TGCGCCAGCAGCCCCAAAGGCGGGGCCTACGAGCAGTACTTC.

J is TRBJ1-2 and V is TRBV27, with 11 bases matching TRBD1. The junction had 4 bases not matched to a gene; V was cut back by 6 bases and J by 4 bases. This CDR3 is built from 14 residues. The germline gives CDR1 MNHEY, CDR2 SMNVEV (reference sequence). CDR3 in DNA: TGTGCCAGCAGGGGGACAGGGGGGATCTATGGCTACACCTTC. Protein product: CASRGTGGIYGYTF.

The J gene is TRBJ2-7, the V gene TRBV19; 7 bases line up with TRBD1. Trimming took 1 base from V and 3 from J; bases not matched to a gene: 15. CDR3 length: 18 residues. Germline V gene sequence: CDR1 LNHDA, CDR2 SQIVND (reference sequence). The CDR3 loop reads CASSIGGTAYGLGYEQYF. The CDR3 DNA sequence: TGTGCCAGTAGTATAGGTGGGACAGCATACGGACTGGGCTACGAGCAGTACTTC.

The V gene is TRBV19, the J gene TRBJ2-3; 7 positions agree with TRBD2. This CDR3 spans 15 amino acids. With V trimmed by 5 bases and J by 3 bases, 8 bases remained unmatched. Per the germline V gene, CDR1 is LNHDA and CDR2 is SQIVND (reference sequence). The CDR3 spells CASSPKAGPTDTQYF. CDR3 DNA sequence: TGTGCCAGTAGTCCTAAAGCGGGACCAACAGATACGCAGTATTTT.

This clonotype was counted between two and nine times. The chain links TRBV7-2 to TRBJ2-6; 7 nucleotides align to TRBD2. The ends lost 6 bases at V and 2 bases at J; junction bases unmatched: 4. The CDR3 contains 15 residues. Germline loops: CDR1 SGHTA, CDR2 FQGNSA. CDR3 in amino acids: CASSRGTTGANVLTF. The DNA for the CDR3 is TGTGCCAGCAGTCGTGGGACTACTGGGGCCAACGTCCTGACTTTC.

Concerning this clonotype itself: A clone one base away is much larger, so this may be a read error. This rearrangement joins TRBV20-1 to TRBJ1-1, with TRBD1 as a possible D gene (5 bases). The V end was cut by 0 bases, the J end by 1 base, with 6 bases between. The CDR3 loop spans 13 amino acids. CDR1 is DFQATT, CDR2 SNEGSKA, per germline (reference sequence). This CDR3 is CSARETGNTEAFF. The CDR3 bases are TGCAGTGCTAGAGAAACAGGGAACACTGAAGCTTTCTTT.

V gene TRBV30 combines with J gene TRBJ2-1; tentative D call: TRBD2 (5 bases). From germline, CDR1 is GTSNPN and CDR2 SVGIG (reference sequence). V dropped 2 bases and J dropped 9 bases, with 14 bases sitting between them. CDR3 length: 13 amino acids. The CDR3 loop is CAWSRGEGAEQFF. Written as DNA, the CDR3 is TGTGCCTGGAGTAGAGGAGAGGGAGCTGAGCAGTTCTTC.

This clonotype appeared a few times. The CDR3: CSAPGHREEKLFF. The CDR3 region has the DNA TGCAGTGCACCAGGCCACAGGGAGGAAAAACTGTTTTTT. The gene calls are TRBV20-1 and TRBJ1-4, with a weak D call TRBD1 (6 bases). Trimming shortened V by 6 bases and J by 8 bases, and 16 bases separated the two germline ends. The CDR3 runs to 13 residues. CDR1 is DFQATT, CDR2 SNEGSKA, per germline (reference sequence).

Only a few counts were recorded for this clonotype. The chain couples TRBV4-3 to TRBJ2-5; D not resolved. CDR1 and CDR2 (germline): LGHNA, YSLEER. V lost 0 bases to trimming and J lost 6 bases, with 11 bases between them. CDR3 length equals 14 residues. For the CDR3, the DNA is TGCGCCAGCAGCCAAGAACTGGGGATGAAGACCCAGTACTTC. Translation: CASSQELGMKTQYF.

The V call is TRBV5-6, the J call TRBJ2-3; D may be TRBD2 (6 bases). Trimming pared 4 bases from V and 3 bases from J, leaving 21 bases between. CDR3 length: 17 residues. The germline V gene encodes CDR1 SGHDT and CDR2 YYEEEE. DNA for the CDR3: TGTGCCAGCAGCCGAGCAGGAGGGCCAATTCGTACAGATACGCAGTATTTT. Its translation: CASSRAGGPIRTDTQYF.

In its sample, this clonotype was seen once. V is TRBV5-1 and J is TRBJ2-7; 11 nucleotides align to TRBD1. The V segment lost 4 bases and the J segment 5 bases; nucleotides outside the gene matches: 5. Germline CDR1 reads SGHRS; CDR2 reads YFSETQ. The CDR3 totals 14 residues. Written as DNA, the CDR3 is TGCGCCAGCAGCAGGGACAGGGGGACGGACGAGCAGTACTTC. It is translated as CASSRDRGTDEQYF.

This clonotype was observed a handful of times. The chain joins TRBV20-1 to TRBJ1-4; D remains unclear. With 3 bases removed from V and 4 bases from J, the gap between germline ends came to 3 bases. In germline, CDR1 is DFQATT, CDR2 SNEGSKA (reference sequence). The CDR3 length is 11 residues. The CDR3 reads CSASNNEKLFF. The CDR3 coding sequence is TGCAGTGCTAGTAATAATGAAAAACTGTTTTTT.

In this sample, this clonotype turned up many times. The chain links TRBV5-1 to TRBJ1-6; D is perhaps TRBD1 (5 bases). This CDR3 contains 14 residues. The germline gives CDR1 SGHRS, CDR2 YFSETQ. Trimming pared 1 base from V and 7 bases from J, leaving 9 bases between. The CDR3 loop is CASSLLQANSPLHF. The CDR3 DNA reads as TGCGCCAGCAGCTTGCTACAGGCCAATTCACCCCTCCACTTT. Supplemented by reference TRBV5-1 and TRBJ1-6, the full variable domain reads KAGVTQTPRYLIKTRGQQVTLSCSPISGHRSVSWYQQTPGQGLQFLFEYFSETQRNKGNFPGRFSGRQFSNSRSEMNVSTLELGDSALYLCASSLLQANSPLHFGNGTRLTVT.

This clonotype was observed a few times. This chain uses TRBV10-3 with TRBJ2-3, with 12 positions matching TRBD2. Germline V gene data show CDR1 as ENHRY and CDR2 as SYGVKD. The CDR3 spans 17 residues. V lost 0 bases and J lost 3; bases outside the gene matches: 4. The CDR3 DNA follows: TGTGCCATCAGTGAGTCGGCTAGCGGGAGGGCTACAGATACGCAGTATTTT. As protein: CAISESASGRATDTQYF.

The CDR3 coding sequence is TGTGCCAGCAGCTCCTTAGCCAATGAGCAGTTCTTC. This gives the protein CASSSLANEQFF. The rearrangement joins TRBV7-9 to TRBJ2-1; D gene uncertain. The CDR3 covers 12 residues. The V end was cut by 4 bases, the J end by 6 bases, with 7 bases between. Germline CDR1 SEHNR, CDR2 FQNEAQ (reference sequence).

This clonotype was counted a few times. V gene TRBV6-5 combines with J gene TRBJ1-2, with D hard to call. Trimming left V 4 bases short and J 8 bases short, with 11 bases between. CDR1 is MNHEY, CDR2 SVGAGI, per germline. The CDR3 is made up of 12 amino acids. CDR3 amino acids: CASSLKGLGYTF. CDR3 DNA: TGTGCCAGCAGTTTGAAAGGGCTGGGCTACACCTTC.

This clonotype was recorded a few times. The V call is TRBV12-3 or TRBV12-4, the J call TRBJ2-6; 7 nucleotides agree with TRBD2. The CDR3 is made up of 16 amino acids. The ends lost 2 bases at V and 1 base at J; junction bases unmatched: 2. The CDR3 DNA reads TGTGCCAGCAGTTTATGGGGGGGTTCTGGGGCCAACGTCCTGACTTTC. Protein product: CASSLWGGSGANVLTF.

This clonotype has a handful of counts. This CDR3 reads CASSSGLTDTQYF. The CDR3 DNA is TGTGCCAGCAGCTCAGGACTGACAGATACGCAGTATTTT. The chain links TRBV3-1 to TRBJ2-3; the D gene is possibly TRBD2 (5 bases). The CDR3 runs 13 residues. Germline V gene sequence: CDR1 LGHDT, CDR2 YNNKEL (reference sequence). V was clipped by 5 bases and J by 3 bases, with 9 bases between them.

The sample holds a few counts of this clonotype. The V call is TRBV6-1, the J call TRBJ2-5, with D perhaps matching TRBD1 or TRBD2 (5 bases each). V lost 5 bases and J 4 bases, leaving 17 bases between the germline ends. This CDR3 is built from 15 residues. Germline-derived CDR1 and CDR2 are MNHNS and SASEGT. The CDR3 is CASSLNRDEGETQYF. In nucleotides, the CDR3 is TGTGCCAGCAGTCTCAACCGGGACGAAGGAGAGACCCAGTACTTC.

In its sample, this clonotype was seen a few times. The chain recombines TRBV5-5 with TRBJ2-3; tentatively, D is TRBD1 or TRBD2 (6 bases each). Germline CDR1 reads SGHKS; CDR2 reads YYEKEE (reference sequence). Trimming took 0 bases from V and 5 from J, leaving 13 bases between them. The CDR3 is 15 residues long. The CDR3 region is CASSLVGGGGDTQYF. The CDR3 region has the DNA TGTGCCAGCAGCTTGGTGGGGGGCGGCGGAGATACGCAGTATTTT.

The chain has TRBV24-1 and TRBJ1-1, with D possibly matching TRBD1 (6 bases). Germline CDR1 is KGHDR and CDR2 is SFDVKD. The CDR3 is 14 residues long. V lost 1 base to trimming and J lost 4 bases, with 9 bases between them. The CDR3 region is CATSDLGGTTEAFF. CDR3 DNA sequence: TGTGCCACCAGTGATTTAGGGGGGACCACTGAAGCTTTCTTT.

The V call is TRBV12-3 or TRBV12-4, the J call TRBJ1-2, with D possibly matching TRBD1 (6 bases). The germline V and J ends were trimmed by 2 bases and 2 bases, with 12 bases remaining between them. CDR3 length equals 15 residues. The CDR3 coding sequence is TGTGCCAGCAGTTTAAGAAGTGGACAGAACTATGGCTACACCTTC. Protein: CASSLRSGQNYGYTF.

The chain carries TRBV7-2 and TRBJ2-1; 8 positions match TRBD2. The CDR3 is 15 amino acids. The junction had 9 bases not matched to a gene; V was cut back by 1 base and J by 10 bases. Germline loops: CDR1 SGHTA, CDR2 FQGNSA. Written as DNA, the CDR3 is TGTGCCAGCAGCTTAGAAGTTCCTAGCGGGCACGAGCAGTTCTTC. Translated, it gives CASSLEVPSGHEQFF.

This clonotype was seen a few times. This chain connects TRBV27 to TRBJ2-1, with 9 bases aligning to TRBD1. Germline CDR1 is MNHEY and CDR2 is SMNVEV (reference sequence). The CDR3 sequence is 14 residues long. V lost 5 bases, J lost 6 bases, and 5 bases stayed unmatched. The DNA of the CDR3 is TGTGCCAGCAGTACCGGGACAGGGCGCAATGAGCAGTTCTTC. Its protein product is CASSTGTGRNEQFF.

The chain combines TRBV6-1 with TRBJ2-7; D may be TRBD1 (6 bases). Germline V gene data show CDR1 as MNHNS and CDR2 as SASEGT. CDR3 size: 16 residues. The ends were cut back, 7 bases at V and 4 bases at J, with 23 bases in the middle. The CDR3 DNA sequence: TGTGCCAGCAAATCAAACCGGGACAATTATCGGTACGAGCAGTACTTC. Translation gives CASKSNRDNYRYEQYF.

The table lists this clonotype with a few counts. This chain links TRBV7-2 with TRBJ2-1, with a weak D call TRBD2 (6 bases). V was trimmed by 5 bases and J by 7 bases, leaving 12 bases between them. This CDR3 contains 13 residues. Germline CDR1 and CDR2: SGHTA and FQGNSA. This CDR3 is CASSPGSWNEQFF. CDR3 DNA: TGTGCCAGCAGCCCCGGGAGTTGGAATGAGCAGTTCTTC. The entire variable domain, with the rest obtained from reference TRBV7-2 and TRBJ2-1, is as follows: GAGVSQSPSNKVTEKGKDVELRCDPISGHTALYWYRQSLGQGLEFLIYFQGNSAPDKSGLPSDRFSAERTGGSVSTLTIQRTQQEDSAVYLCASSPGSWNEQFFGPGTRLTVL.

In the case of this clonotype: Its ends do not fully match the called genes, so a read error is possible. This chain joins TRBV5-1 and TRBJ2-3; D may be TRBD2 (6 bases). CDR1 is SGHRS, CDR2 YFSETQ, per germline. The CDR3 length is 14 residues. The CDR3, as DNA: TGCGCCAGCAGCTGGGGAGGCGGCACACATACGCAGTATTTT. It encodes CASSWGGGTHTQYF.